This T cell receptor (beta chain) was documented in a study of T cell changes during pregnancy in multiple sclerosis (dated by TCRdb to between 2018 and 2021). Study-wide context: The study looked at changes in the T cell repertoire across pregnancy in women with multiple sclerosis.

Via the germline V gene, CDR1 is SGHTA and CDR2 FQGNSA. The CDR3 numbers 14 residues from cysteine through phenylalanine. The only DNA kept is the CDR3, 42 bases in frame from the first base. Trimming removed 0 bases from V and 6 bases from J; the gene matches leave 2 bases unexplained. In the case of this clone: The antigen it recognizes is unknown. No base-level quality is on record; no much larger clone is a single base apart.

The library relied on the immunoSEQ multiplex PCR assay. As stored in TCRdb, this immuneACCESS dataset retains in-frame rearrangements with V and J assigned. A fraction of the clones does not appear; measured against another copy, unresolved V genes explain less than half of the discrepancy, and the remainder lacks a known reason. This sample has 25,000 to 40,000 clones in its table, and around nine tenths of those were observed once. The ten largest clonotypes hold 5% to 7.5% of the sample. Sequences were derived from CD8+ T cells from peripheral blood mononuclear cells, sampled in the second trimester of pregnancy. The clonotype was recovered from a female donor with multiple sclerosis, enrolled in a pregnancy study. The V gene is TRBV7-2 and the J gene is TRBJ2-1; TRBD2 lines up with 7 middle nucleotides. The nucleotide sequence is given as TGTGCCAGCAGCTTAGCGGGAGGGCCCAATGAGCAGTTCTTC. Translated, it reads CASSLAGGPNEQFF.